A single sample gave rise to the 21 T cell receptor beta chains below, sequenced in a study of T cell repertoires in cytomegalovirus infection. No antigen has been identified for these receptors. One entry per CDR3 protein results from TCRdb running MiXCR on the reads. The sample lists tens of thousands of distinct CDR3 sequences; approximately 22% were seen once. The sample in question was CD8+ T cells from cultured PBMCs, obtained from culture after CMV antigen stimulation. All receptors come from a human donor in good health (CMV status not recorded). Some clones in this sample may be carry-over from other donors' samples.

The V call is TRBV27, the J call TRBJ2-5; TRBD2 matches 11 bases. V was clipped by 5 bases and J by 2 bases; unmatched bases: 10. This CDR3 contains 17 residues. Looked up from germline, CDR1 is MNHEY and CDR2 is SMNVEV (reference sequence). This CDR3 is CASSPHSSGGIQETQYF. The CDR3 DNA follows: TGTGCCAGCAGTCCCCACTCTAGCGGGGGGATTCAAGAGACCCAGTACTTC.

Of note for this clonotype: A read error may be the cause here, since a much bigger clone is one base away. The chain recombines TRBV4-3 with TRBJ2-1; unclear D gene. The CDR3 has 17 residues. Germline lookup yields CDR1 LGHNA and CDR2 YSLEER. Trimming pared 1 base from V and 3 bases from J, leaving 16 bases between. The chain's CDR3 is CASSQAMDVSCYNEQFF. In DNA, the CDR3 is TGCGCCAGCAGCCAAGCGATGGACGTGAGCTGCTACAATGAGCAGTTCTTC.

The CDR3 region has the DNA TGCAGTGCGCGCTCAAGGGTCTTAAACACTGAAGCTTTCTTT. Protein product: CSARSRVLNTEAFF. The chain combines TRBV20-1 with TRBJ1-1, with unresolved D. Germline lookup yields CDR1 DFQATT and CDR2 SNEGSKA (reference sequence). The CDR3 runs to 14 residues. V was shortened by 6 bases and J by 2 bases, with 16 bases between the two germline ends.

This chain joins TRBV6-1 and TRBJ2-3, with D maybe TRBD1 (5 bases). The CDR3 is 14 residues long. CDR1 and CDR2 from the germline V gene are MNHNS and SASEGT. V dropped 8 bases and J dropped 4 bases, with 16 bases sitting between them. DNA of the CDR3: TGTGCCAGCGGACCCACGACAGAAGCAGATACGCAGTATTTT. The encoded protein is CASGPTTEADTQYF.

This clonotype has only a few counts. A much larger clone lies one base from this, so it may be a read error. The V call is TRBV7-2, the J call TRBJ2-7; TRBD2 aligns across 9 bases. The CDR3 has 16 residues. Germline CDR1 reads SGHTA; CDR2 reads FQGNSA. V was clipped by 5 bases and J by 4 bases; unmatched bases: 12. As DNA, the CDR3 is TGTACCAGCAGCCCGACCGTCGCTAGCGGGGAGTACGAGCAGTACTTC. Amino acid sequence: CTSSPTVASGEYEQYF.

This chain connects TRBV7-6 to TRBJ2-7, with 7 bases that match TRBD1. Unmatched junction bases numbered 10, after V lost 1 base and J lost 1 base. The CDR3 totals 17 residues. CDR1 and CDR2 (germline): SGHVS, FNYEAQ. The CDR3 region is CASSLVAGTEVSYEQYF. Here the CDR3 DNA reads TGTGCCAGCAGCTTAGTAGCAGGGACAGAGGTTTCCTACGAGCAGTACTTC.

The chain links TRBV6-5 to TRBJ2-1, with D maybe TRBD2 (6 bases). The ends were cut back, 5 bases at V and 0 bases at J, with 11 bases in the middle. Germline CDR1 reads MNHEY; CDR2 reads SVGAGI. The CDR3 is made up of 15 amino acids. The CDR3, as DNA: TGTGCCAGCAGTGAACGGGGGAGCTCCTACAATGAGCAGTTCTTC. The encoded protein is CASSERGSSYNEQFF.

This chain joins TRBV12-3 or TRBV12-4 and TRBJ2-3; no definite D call. V lost 2 bases to trimming and J lost 6 bases, with 6 bases between them. CDR3 size: 12 residues. As DNA, the CDR3 is TGTGCCAGCAGTTTAACCGGGGATACGCAGTATTTT. This gives the protein CASSLTGDTQYF.

A few counts support this clonotype. The rearrangement uses TRBV7-8 and TRBJ2-3, with TRBD2 as a possible D gene (5 bases). This CDR3 is built from 18 residues. The V gene's germline CDR1 is SGHVS and CDR2 FQNEAQ. Trimming shortened V by 4 bases and J by 2 bases, and 22 bases separated the two germline ends. The chain's CDR3 is CASSSPVGSPQLTDTQYF. The CDR3 DNA sequence: TGTGCCAGCAGCTCACCTGTGGGGAGCCCCCAACTCACAGATACGCAGTATTTT. Full variable domain (remainder filled in from reference TRBV7-8 and TRBJ2-3): GAGVSQSPRYKVAKRGQDVALRCDPISGHVSLFWYQQALGQGPEFLTYFQNEAQLDKSGLPSDRFFAERPEGSVSTLKIQRTQQEDSAVYLCASSSPVGSPQLTDTQYFGPGTRLTVL.

This rearrangement joins TRBV5-6 to TRBJ1-5, with TRBD1 matching 7 bases. There are 14 residues in the CDR3. Trimming took 3 bases from V and 4 from J; bases not matched to a gene: 4. Germline V lookup: CDR1 SGHDT, CDR2 YYEEEE. The CDR3: CASSSGQANQPQHF. DNA of the CDR3: TGTGCCAGCAGCTCCGGACAGGCAAATCAGCCCCAGCATTTT.

The V call is TRBV12-3 or TRBV12-4, the J call TRBJ1-6; D gene unclear. With 5 bases removed from V and 3 bases from J, the gap between germline ends came to 11 bases. There are 15 residues in the CDR3. The CDR3 sequence is CASSPRAFYNSPLHF. CDR3 bases: TGTGCCAGCAGTCCCCGGGCCTTCTATAATTCACCCCTCCACTTT.

The J gene is TRBJ1-3, the V gene TRBV9; 9 nucleotides match TRBD1. The CDR3 spans 16 residues. V shed 3 bases, J shed 5 bases, and the junction held 9 bases outside the gene matches. Germline V lookup: CDR1 SGDLS, CDR2 YYNGEE. CDR3 sequence reads: CASSASQGQGRNTIYF. In nucleotides, the CDR3 is TGTGCCAGCAGCGCTTCTCAGGGACAGGGTAGAAACACCATATATTTT.

This clonotype was observed a handful of times. The chain couples TRBV7-8 to TRBJ1-4; perhaps TRBD1 as D (6 bases). Germline V gene data show CDR1 as SGHVS and CDR2 as FQNEAQ. Trimming removed 6 bases from V and 8 bases from J, with 19 bases in between. The CDR3 contains 15 residues. The CDR3 sequence is CASSPHRPGTEKLFF. DNA for the CDR3: TGTGCCAGCAGTCCGCACCGGCCAGGGACAGAAAAACTGTTTTTT.

The V call is TRBV7-2, the J call TRBJ2-5, with D perhaps matching TRBD2 (6 bases). The germline V gene has CDR1 SGHTA and CDR2 FQGNSA. The CDR3 is 16 residues long. V gave up 3 bases and J gave up 4 bases, with 18 bases separating them. CDR3: CASSLGEALLGETQYF. CDR3 coding DNA: TGTGCCAGCAGCTTGGGGGAGGCCCTTCTAGGAGAGACCCAGTACTTC. Based on the CDR3 plus reference TRBV7-2 and TRBJ2-5, the full variable domain is GAGVSQSPSNKVTEKGKDVELRCDPISGHTALYWYRQSLGQGLEFLIYFQGNSAPDKSGLPSDRFSAERTGGSVSTLTIQRTQQEDSAVYLCASSLGEALLGETQYFGPGTRLLVL.

This clonotype was counted only a few times. V and J are TRBV7-6 and TRBJ1-1, with 8 positions matching TRBD1. Germline V gene sequence: CDR1 SGHVS, CDR2 FNYEAQ. CDR3 length: 14 residues. With V trimmed by 8 bases and J by 2 bases, 7 bases remained unmatched. The CDR3 DNA is TGTGCCAGCTCCTCCGGGACAGGTAACACTGAAGCTTTCTTT. As protein: CASSSGTGNTEAFF.

J is TRBJ2-2 and V is TRBV7-8, with D possibly being TRBD1 (6 bases). Trimming stripped 1 base from V and 6 bases from J, with 15 bases between. CDR3 length equals 16 residues. The germline CDR1 and CDR2 sequences are SGHVS and FQNEAQ. Written as DNA, the CDR3 is TGTGCCAGCAGCTTAGTAGCCAGGGGAATTTCCGGGGAGCTGTTTTTT. Protein product: CASSLVARGISGELFF.

This clonotype was seen a handful of times. V is TRBV12-3 or TRBV12-4 and J is TRBJ2-5, with D possibly matching TRBD2 (6 bases). The CDR3 is 14 amino acids. V lost 6 bases and J lost 5, with 16 bases in between. For the CDR3, the DNA is TGTGCCAGCAGCCGAGGGGAGGAGCGGGAGACCCAGTACTTC. Translated, it gives CASSRGEERETQYF.

This clonotype was found a few times. The chain is built from TRBV7-8 and TRBJ2-2, with 7 nucleotides matching TRBD1. The CDR3 contains 17 residues. Germline CDR1 SGHVS, CDR2 FQNEAQ. Unmatched junction bases numbered 19, after V lost 8 bases and J lost 7 bases. Written as DNA, the CDR3 is TGTGCCAGCTCAAGCCCAAATCTCCTGACAGGGTTCGGGGAGCTGTTTTTT. This encodes CASSSPNLLTGFGELFF.

This clonotype was detected only a few times. DNA of the CDR3: TGCGCCAGCAGCCAAGAGAGGGGGGGGCGATCAGATACGCAGTATTTT. It specifies CASSQERGGRSDTQYF. The chain couples TRBV4-3 to TRBJ2-3, with TRBD2 as a possible D gene (7 bases). CDR1 is LGHNA and CDR2 is YSLEER in the germline V gene. The CDR3 extends over 16 amino acids. The V end lost 0 bases, the J end lost 4 bases, and 14 bases lay between the germline ends.

The chain combines TRBV7-8 with TRBJ2-3; D remains ambiguous. The CDR3 totals 17 residues. Trimming shortened V by 1 base and J by 1 base, and 15 bases separated the two germline ends. The germline gives CDR1 SGHVS, CDR2 FQNEAQ. The CDR3 coding sequence is TGTGCCAGCAGCTTAGAAAGGCGGTGGACCCGCACAGATACGCAGTATTTT. It specifies CASSLERRWTRTDTQYF.

This clonotype was seen a few times. This chain links TRBV20-1 with TRBJ2-7; 10 bases fit TRBD2. The CDR3 length is 13 residues. Germline V gene data show CDR1 as DFQATT and CDR2 as SNEGSKA (reference sequence). Trimming took 5 bases from V and 5 from J; bases not matched to a gene: 6. The CDR3 here is CSACRGTSDEQYF. Here the CDR3 DNA reads TGCAGTGCTTGCCGGGGGACTAGCGACGAGCAGTACTTC.